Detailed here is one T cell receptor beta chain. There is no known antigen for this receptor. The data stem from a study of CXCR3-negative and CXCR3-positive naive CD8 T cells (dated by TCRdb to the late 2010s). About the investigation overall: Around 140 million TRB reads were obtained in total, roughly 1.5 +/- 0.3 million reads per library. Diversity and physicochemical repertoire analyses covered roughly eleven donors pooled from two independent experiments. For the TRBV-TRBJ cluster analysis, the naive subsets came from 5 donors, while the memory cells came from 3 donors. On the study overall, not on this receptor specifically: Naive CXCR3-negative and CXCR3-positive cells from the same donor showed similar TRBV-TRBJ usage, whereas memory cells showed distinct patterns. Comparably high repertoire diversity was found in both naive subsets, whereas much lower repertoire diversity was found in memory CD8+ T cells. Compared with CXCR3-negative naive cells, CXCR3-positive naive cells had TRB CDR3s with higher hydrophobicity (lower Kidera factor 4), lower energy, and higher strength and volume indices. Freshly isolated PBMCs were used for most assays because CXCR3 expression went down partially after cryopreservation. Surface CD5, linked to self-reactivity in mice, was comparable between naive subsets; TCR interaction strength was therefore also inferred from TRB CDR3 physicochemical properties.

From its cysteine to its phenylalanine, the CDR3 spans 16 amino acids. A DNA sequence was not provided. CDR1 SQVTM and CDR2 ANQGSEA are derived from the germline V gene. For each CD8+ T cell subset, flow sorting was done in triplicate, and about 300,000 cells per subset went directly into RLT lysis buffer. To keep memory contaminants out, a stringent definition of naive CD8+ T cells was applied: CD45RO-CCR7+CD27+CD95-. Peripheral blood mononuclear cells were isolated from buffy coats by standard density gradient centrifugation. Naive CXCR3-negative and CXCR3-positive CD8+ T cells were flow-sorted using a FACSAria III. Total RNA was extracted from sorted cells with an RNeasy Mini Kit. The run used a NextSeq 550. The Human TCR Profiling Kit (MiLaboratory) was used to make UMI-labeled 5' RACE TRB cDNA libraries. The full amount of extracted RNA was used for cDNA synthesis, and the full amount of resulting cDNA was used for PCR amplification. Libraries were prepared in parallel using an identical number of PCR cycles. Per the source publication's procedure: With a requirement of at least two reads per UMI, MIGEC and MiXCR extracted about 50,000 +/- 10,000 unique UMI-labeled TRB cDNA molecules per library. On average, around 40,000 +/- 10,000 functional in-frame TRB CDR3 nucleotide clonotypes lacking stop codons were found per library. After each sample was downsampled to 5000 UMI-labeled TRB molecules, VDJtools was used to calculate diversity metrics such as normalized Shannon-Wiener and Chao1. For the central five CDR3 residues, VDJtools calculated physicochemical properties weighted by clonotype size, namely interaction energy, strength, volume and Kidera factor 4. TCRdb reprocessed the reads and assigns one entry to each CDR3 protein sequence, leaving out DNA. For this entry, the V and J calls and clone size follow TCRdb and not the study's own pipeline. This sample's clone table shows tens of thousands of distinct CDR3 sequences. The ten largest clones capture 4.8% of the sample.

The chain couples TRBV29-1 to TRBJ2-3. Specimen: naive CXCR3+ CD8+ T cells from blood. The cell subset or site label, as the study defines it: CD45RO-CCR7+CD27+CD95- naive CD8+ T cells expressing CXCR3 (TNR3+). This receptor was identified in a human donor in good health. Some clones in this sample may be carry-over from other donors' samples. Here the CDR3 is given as CSVDTTRLDSTDTQYF.